Following are 30 T cell receptor beta chains from one sample sequenced in a study of blood T cells in healthy people across ages. Next came a second PCR, run for about 7 to 12 cycles, which used a sample-barcoded 5' primer along with a J-beta primer mix. TCRdb used MiXCR to reprocess the 5' RACE reads, holding one entry per CDR3 protein. There are hundreds of thousands of distinct CDR3 sequences in the sample; around 48% occur only once, and roughly an eighth lies in the top ten. The sample comprised blood. Receptors were obtained from a man under 40 in good health.

A note on this clonotype: Just one base apart from a much larger clone, this may be a read error. The CDR3 coding sequence is TGCGCCAGCCGGGACAGGGTGAACAATGAGCAGTACTTC. Its translation is CASRDRVNNEQYF. The chain links TRBV5-1 to TRBJ2-1; TRBD1 aligns across 9 bases. The J call may be mistaken, given a closer DNA end match to TRBJ2-7. The germline CDR1 and CDR2 sequences are SGHRS and YFSETQ. This CDR3 has 13 amino acids.

V usage is TRBV5-1 and J usage is TRBJ2-3, with D perhaps given as TRBD1 or TRBD2 (6 bases each). This CDR3 spans 14 amino acids. The germline CDR1 and CDR2 sequences are SGHRS and YFSETQ. V lost 10 bases to trimming and J lost 4 bases, with 19 bases between them. DNA of the CDR3: TGCGCCGCTAAGGGGGGCCCTTCGTCAGATACGCAGTATTTT. This gives the protein CAAKGGPSSDTQYF. Based on the CDR3 plus reference TRBV5-1 and TRBJ2-3, the full variable domain is KAGVTQTPRYLIKTRGQQVTLSCSPISGHRSVSWYQQTPGQGLQFLFEYFSETQRNKGNFPGRFSGRQFSNSRSEMNVSTLELGDSALYLCAAKGGPSSDTQYFGPGTRLTVL.

This clonotype was seen once. The V gene is TRBV12-3 or TRBV12-4, the J gene TRBJ1-2; 7 positions agree with TRBD1. CDR3 length: 15 residues. V gave up 8 bases and J gave up 4 bases; unmatched junction bases: 13. CDR3 coding DNA: TGTGCCAGCGGGAAGACAGGGCCGCTACGCTATGGCTACACCTTC. It specifies CASGKTGPLRYGYTF.

The genes are TRBV18 and TRBJ2-5; D unclear. Looked up from germline, CDR1 is KGHSH and CDR2 is LQKENI. This CDR3 spans 13 amino acids. V was pared by 5 bases and J by 0 bases, with 7 bases between. The DNA for the CDR3 is TGTGCCAGCTCATGGCGGAACCAAGAGACCCAGTACTTC. Residues: CASSWRNQETQYF.

This clonotype occurred a few times. V is TRBV5-8 and J is TRBJ1-2, with D perhaps matching TRBD1 (6 bases). Germline V CDR1 and CDR2: SGHTS, YDEGEE. The length of the CDR3 is 13 residues. The V end was cut by 0 bases, the J end by 6 bases, with 9 bases between. The CDR3 sequence is CASSLDRVDGYTF. Written as DNA, the CDR3 is TGTGCCAGCAGCTTGGACAGGGTGGATGGCTACACCTTC.

This clonotype was counted only a few times. This chain uses TRBV5-1 with TRBJ2-3; TRBD1 might be the D (6 bases). Trimming left V 4 bases short and J 2 bases short, with 17 bases between. The CDR3 spans 16 residues. Germline values: CDR1 SGHRS, CDR2 YFSETQ. DNA of the CDR3: TGCGCCAGCAGCCCCGGACAGAGCTATCTCACAGATACGCAGTATTTT. Translated, it gives CASSPGQSYLTDTQYF.

V and J are TRBV7-2 and TRBJ2-7, with no clear D. Trimming removed 5 bases from V and 0 bases from J, with 5 bases in between. Germline CDR1 is SGHTA and CDR2 is FQGNSA. The CDR3 is made up of 12 amino acids. CDR3 coding DNA: TGTGCCAGCAGCGCCATCTCCTACGAGCAGTACTTC. Its protein is CASSAISYEQYF. Supplemented by reference TRBV7-2 and TRBJ2-7, the full variable domain reads GAGVSQSPSNKVTEKGKDVELRCDPISGHTALYWYRQSLGQGLEFLIYFQGNSAPDKSGLPSDRFSAERTGGSVSTLTIQRTQQEDSAVYLCASSAISYEQYFGPGTRLTVT.

The chain couples TRBV7-2 to TRBJ2-2; 10 bases fit TRBD1. Trimming removed 2 bases from V and 4 bases from J; junction bases left unmatched: 7. This CDR3 contains 17 residues. Germline V CDR1 and CDR2: SGHTA, FQGNSA. The CDR3 loop reads CASSLYGTGESTGELFF. As DNA, the CDR3 is TGTGCCAGCAGCTTATACGGGACAGGGGAAAGCACCGGGGAGCTGTTTTTT.

This clonotype was detected only a few times. The J gene is TRBJ1-5, the V gene TRBV2, with TRBD1 identical over 8 bases. Losses at the gene ends were 2 bases for V and 3 bases for J; bases not matched to a gene: 0. The CDR3 consists of 14 residues. Germline assignment: CDR1 SNHLY and CDR2 FYNNEI. Written as DNA, the CDR3 is TGTGCCAGCAGTGAACAGGGGGCCAATCAGCCCCAGCATTTT. Amino acid sequence: CASSEQGANQPQHF.

This clonotype has only a few counts. The chain uses TRBV7-2 and TRBJ2-1; the D is unclear. The J call may be in error: the DNA end matches TRBJ2-7 better. The CDR3 loop spans 13 amino acids. The germline V gene encodes CDR1 SGHTA and CDR2 FQGNSA. The CDR3 bases are TGTGCCAGCAGCTTGAGCTCCTACAATGAGCAGTACTTC. It is translated as CASSLSSYNEQYF.

This sequence joins TRBV20-1 and TRBJ1-4; weak D call: TRBD1 (6 bases). Germline V gene sequence: CDR1 DFQATT, CDR2 SNEGSKA (reference sequence). The length of the CDR3 is 13 residues. V lost 3 bases, J lost 6 bases, and 11 bases lay in between. The CDR3 here is CSARGPGDEKLFF. DNA for the CDR3: TGCAGTGCTAGGGGCCCAGGGGATGAAAAACTGTTTTTT.

This clonotype occurred a few times. This may stem from a read error, because a much larger clone lies one nucleotide away. The chain is built from TRBV25-1 and TRBJ2-5; 8 bases agree with TRBD1. J lost 11 bases, V lost 3 bases, and 17 bases had no gene match. Germline V lookup: CDR1 MGHDK, CDR2 SYGVNS. This CDR3 spans 16 amino acids. This CDR3 reads CASSDSGTGYASQQYF. CDR3 DNA: TGTGCCAGCAGTGACTCCGGGACAGGCTATGCTTCGCAGCAGTACTTC.

The rearrangement links TRBV11-2 to TRBJ2-7, with D possibly TRBD1 on 6 matching bases. The V end was cut by 10 bases, the J end by 2 bases, with 12 bases between. CDR3 size: 12 residues. The germline gives CDR1 SGHAT, CDR2 FQNNGV. The DNA for the CDR3 is TGTGCCATCCTAGGACAGACCTACGAGCAGTACTTC. Residues: CAILGQTYEQYF.

This clonotype has only a few counts. The chain has TRBV4-2 and TRBJ2-3; TRBD2 matches 8 bases. The CDR3 sequence is 17 residues long. Germline CDR1 reads LGHNA; CDR2 reads YNFKEQ. With 1 base clipped from V and 4 bases from J, the junction kept 10 bases outside the gene matches. CDR3: CASSQGASGGLADTQYF. In DNA, the CDR3 is TGTGCCAGCAGCCAAGGAGCCAGCGGGGGACTCGCAGATACGCAGTATTTT.

This chain joins TRBV7-2 and TRBJ2-2; 7 nucleotides line up with TRBD1. From germline, CDR1 is SGHTA and CDR2 FQGNSA. The CDR3 length is 15 residues. The trim removed 2 bases at V and 4 bases at J, leaving 4 bases unmatched. The CDR3 region is CASSLRAGGTGELFF. CDR3 nucleotide sequence: TGTGCCAGCAGCTTAAGGGCAGGGGGCACCGGGGAGCTGTTTTTT.

The chain joins TRBV7-2 to TRBJ2-7; a weak D match, TRBD1 (6 bases). The V and J ends lost 2 bases and 7 bases respectively, with 18 bases between them. The germline CDR1 and CDR2 sequences are SGHTA and FQGNSA. The length of the CDR3 is 15 residues. The CDR3 loop is CASSLYGRGSTEQYF. The DNA for the CDR3 is TGTGCCAGCAGCTTATATGGCAGGGGTTCTACGGAGCAGTACTTC. Looking up the rest from reference TRBV7-2 and TRBJ2-7 gives the full variable domain: GAGVSQSPSNKVTEKGKDVELRCDPISGHTALYWYRQSLGQGLEFLIYFQGNSAPDKSGLPSDRFSAERTGGSVSTLTIQRTQQEDSAVYLCASSLYGRGSTEQYFGPGTRLTVT.

This clonotype came up a few times. The CDR3 loop is CASRQTGTGSYEQYF. The CDR3 DNA sequence: TGTGCCAGCAGACAAACCGGGACAGGCTCCTACGAGCAGTACTTC. The V and J genes are TRBV6-6 and TRBJ2-7; 8 positions match TRBD1. The CDR3 length is 15 residues. V was clipped by 6 bases and J by 0 bases; unmatched bases: 7. Germline lookup yields CDR1 MNHNY and CDR2 SVGAGI (reference sequence).

The V and J genes are TRBV2 and TRBJ1-1; D ambiguous. The CDR3 extends over 13 amino acids. Germline V CDR1 and CDR2: SNHLY, FYNNEI. V was clipped by 6 bases and J by 1 base, with 9 bases between them. The CDR3, as DNA: TGTGCCAGCAGCTTAGAACGGAACACTGAAGCTTTCTTT. This sequence encodes CASSLERNTEAFF.

V usage is TRBV12-3 or TRBV12-4 and J usage is TRBJ2-1, with D uncertain. With 5 bases removed from V and 7 bases from J, the gap between germline ends came to 15 bases. The CDR3 length is 14 residues. This chain's CDR3 is CASSLIPPRNEQFF. In nucleotides, the CDR3 is TGTGCCAGCAGTCTTATTCCGCCCCGGAATGAGCAGTTCTTC.

The chain uses TRBV12-3 or TRBV12-4 and TRBJ2-5, with no clear D. The CDR3 totals 14 residues. V was cut by 2 bases and J by 1 base, with 8 bases left in between. CDR3: CASSLITTQETQYF. In DNA form, the CDR3 reads TGTGCCAGCAGTTTAATTACTACCCAAGAGACCCAGTACTTC.

In this sample, this clonotype turned up once. V and J are TRBV10-3 and TRBJ2-4; D not certain. With the DNA end fitting TRBJ2-7 better, the J assignment may be wrong. The CDR3 loop spans 13 amino acids. CDR1 is ENHRY, CDR2 SYGVKD, per germline. CDR3 DNA: TGTGCCATCAGTGAGTCATCCGACTACGAGCAGTACTTC. Its protein is CAISESSDYEQYF.

The genes are TRBV11-3 and TRBJ2-7, with 7 bases lining up with TRBD1. The CDR3 totals 16 residues. Germline V gives CDR1 SGHNT, CDR2 YENEEA. The junction had 10 bases not matched to a gene; V was cut back by 5 bases and J by 0 bases. The CDR3 DNA follows: TGTGCCAGCAGCCCGACAGGGACGGCGTTCTCCTACGAGCAGTACTTC. Its translation: CASSPTGTAFSYEQYF. The full variable domain, its missing parts supplied by reference TRBV11-3 and TRBJ2-7, is EAGVVQSPRYKIIEKKQPVAFWCNPISGHNTLYWYLQNLGQGPELLIRYENEEAVDDSQLPKDRFSAERLKGVDSTLKIQPAELGDSAVYLCASSPTGTAFSYEQYFGPGTRLTVT.

This clonotype showed up just a few times. A much larger clone differs from this one at a single base, so this may be a read error. V usage is TRBV27 and J usage is TRBJ2-1; D uncertain. CDR1 is MNHEY and CDR2 is SMNVEV in the germline V gene (reference sequence). Between the trimmed V and J ends, which lost 5 bases and 10 bases, there was a span of 15 bases. There are 13 residues in the CDR3. CDR3 amino acids: CASSTQNSYEQFF. CDR3 DNA sequence: TGTGCCAGCAGTACGCAAAACTCCTACGAGCAGTTCTTC.

This clonotype was recorded a few times. The genes are TRBV28 and TRBJ1-1, with a weak D call TRBD1 (5 bases). In germline, CDR1 is MDHEN, CDR2 SYDVKM. The CDR3 runs to 14 residues. Deletions cut 6 bases from V and 2 bases from J, with 13 bases between. The CDR3 nucleotides read TGTGCCAGCAGCGCGGGGCAGACCAACACTGAAGCTTTCTTT. Protein: CASSAGQTNTEAFF.

The J gene is TRBJ2-3, the V gene TRBV7-8; tentative D call: TRBD1 (6 bases). Trimming left V 5 bases short and J 2 bases short, with 17 bases between. The CDR3 is 16 amino acids. Germline CDR1 is SGHVS and CDR2 is FQNEAQ. The CDR3 DNA reads as TGTGCCAGCAGCGGGAGTGGGGGACAAGTCACAGATACGCAGTATTTT. Its protein product is CASSGSGGQVTDTQYF.

The CDR3 coding sequence is TGCAGCTACAGGGACACTGAAGCTTTCTTT. Translation gives CSYRDTEAFF. This sequence joins TRBV29-1 and TRBJ1-1; tentative D call: TRBD1 (6 bases). The CDR3 covers 10 residues. The germline gives CDR1 SQVTM, CDR2 ANQGSEA. V lost 8 bases, J lost 3 bases, and 7 bases lay in between.

This clonotype was found many times. The V call is TRBV9, the J call TRBJ2-1, with TRBD2 matching over 10 bases. The length of the CDR3 is 15 residues. Germline V gives CDR1 SGDLS, CDR2 YYNGEE. The V and J ends lost 3 bases and 7 bases, in that order; junction bases with no gene match: 7. As DNA, the CDR3 is TGTGCCAGCAGCGCCCTTAGCGGGGGGCGAAATGAGCAGTTCTTC. Translating it yields CASSALSGGRNEQFF.

The chain recombines TRBV11-1 with TRBJ2-5; 8 bases agree with TRBD2. With 0 bases clipped from V and 11 bases from J, the junction kept 11 bases outside the gene matches. CDR1 and CDR2 from the germline V gene are SGHAT and FQDESV (reference sequence). CDR3 length: 15 residues. The CDR3 is CASSLASGVRNEQYF. The DNA for the CDR3 is TGTGCCAGCAGCTTAGCTAGCGGGGTCCGCAATGAGCAGTACTTC. Supplemented by reference TRBV11-1 and TRBJ2-5, the full variable domain reads EAEVAQSPRYKITEKSQAVAFWCDPISGHATLYWYRQILGQGPELLVQFQDESVVDDSQLPKDRFSAERLKGVDSTLKIQPAELGDSAMYLCASSLASGVRNEQYFGPGTRLLVL.

This chain joins TRBV20-1 and TRBJ2-7; the D is unclear. With 3 bases removed from V and 0 bases from J, the gap between germline ends came to 9 bases. Germline-derived CDR1 and CDR2 are DFQATT and SNEGSKA (reference sequence). The CDR3 sequence is 13 residues long. CDR3 amino acids: CSASPGLSYEQYF. The CDR3 DNA is TGCAGTGCTAGTCCGGGCCTCTCCTACGAGCAGTACTTC.

J is TRBJ2-6 and V is TRBV9; D is unresolved. Trimming removed 3 bases from V and 0 bases from J, with 10 bases in between. Per germline, CDR1 SGDLS and CDR2 YYNGEE. The CDR3 sequence is 16 residues long. CDR3 residues: CASSGQRFSGANVLTF. In nucleotides, the CDR3 is TGTGCCAGCAGCGGGCAGCGATTCTCTGGGGCCAACGTCCTGACTTTC.